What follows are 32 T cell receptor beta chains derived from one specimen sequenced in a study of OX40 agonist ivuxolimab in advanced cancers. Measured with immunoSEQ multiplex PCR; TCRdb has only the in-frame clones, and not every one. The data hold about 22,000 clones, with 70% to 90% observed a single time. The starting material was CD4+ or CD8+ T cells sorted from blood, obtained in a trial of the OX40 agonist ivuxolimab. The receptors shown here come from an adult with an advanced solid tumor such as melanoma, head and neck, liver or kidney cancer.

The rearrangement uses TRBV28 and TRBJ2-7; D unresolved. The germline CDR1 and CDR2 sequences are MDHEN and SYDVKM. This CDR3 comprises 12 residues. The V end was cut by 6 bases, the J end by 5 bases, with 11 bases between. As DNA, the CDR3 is TGTGCCAGCAGAGAGGTAGAGGACGAGCAGTACTTC. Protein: CASREVEDEQYF.

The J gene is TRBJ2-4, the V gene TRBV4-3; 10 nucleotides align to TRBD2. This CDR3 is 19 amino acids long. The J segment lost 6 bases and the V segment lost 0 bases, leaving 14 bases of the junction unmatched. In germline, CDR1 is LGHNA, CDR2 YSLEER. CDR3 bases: TGCGCCAGCAGCCAAGATTCTTTCCAGCGGGAGGGCCATGCAAACATTCAGTACTTC. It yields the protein CASSQDSFQREGHANIQYF.

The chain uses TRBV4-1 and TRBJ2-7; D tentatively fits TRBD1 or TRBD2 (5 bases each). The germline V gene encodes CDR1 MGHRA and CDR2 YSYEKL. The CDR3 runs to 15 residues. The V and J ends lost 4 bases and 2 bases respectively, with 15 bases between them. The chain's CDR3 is CASSLRDPGPYEQYF. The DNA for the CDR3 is TGCGCCAGCAGCCTCCGGGACCCGGGGCCCTACGAGCAGTACTTC.

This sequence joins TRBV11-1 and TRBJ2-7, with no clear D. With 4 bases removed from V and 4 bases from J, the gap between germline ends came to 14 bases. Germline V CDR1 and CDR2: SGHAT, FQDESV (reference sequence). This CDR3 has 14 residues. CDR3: CASSSVWGSYEQYF. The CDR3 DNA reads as TGTGCCAGCAGCTCAGTGTGGGGTTCATACGAGCAGTACTTC.

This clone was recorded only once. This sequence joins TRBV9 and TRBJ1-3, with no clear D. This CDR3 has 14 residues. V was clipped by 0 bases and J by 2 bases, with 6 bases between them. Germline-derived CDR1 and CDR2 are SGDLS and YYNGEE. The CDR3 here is CASSVGRPGNTIYF. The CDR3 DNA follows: TGTGCCAGCAGCGTAGGACGCCCTGGAAACACCATATATTTT.

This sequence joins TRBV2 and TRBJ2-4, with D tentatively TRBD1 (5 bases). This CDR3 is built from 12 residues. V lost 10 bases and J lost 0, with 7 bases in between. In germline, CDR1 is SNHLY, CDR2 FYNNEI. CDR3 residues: CATQVAKNIQYF. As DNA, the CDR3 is TGTGCCACACAGGTAGCCAAAAACATTCAGTACTTC.

The CDR3 is CASSPRLAGVYEQYF. CDR3 bases: TGTGCCAGCAGCCCTCGACTAGCGGGAGTATACGAGCAGTACTTC. This chain links TRBV4-2 with TRBJ2-7, with TRBD2 matching over 12 bases. CDR1 is LGHNA, CDR2 YNFKEQ, per germline. J lost 4 bases, V lost 4 bases, and 5 bases had no gene match. The CDR3 length is 15 residues.

The CDR3 protein is CSVAGPRAGYTF. The CDR3 DNA sequence: TGCAGCGTTGCGGGCCCCAGGGCTGGCTACACCTTC. The rearrangement links TRBV29-1 to TRBJ1-2, with D tentatively TRBD1 (5 bases). This CDR3 spans 12 amino acids. In germline, CDR1 is SQVTM, CDR2 ANQGSEA. V shed 4 bases and J shed 7 bases, with 13 bases lying between them.

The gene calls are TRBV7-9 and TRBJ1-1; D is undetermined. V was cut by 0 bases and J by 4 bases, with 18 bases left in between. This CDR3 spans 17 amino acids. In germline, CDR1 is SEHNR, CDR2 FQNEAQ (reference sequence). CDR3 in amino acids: CASSLAPSGPLGTEAFF. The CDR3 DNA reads TGTGCCAGCAGCTTAGCGCCTTCGGGCCCCCTGGGCACTGAAGCTTTCTTT. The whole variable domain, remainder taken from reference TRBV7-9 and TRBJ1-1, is DTGVSQNPRHKITKRGQNVTFRCDPISEHNRLYWYRQTLGQGPEFLTYFQNEAQLEKSRLLSDRFSAERPKGSFSTLEIQRTEQGDSAMYLCASSLAPSGPLGTEAFFGQGTRLTVV.

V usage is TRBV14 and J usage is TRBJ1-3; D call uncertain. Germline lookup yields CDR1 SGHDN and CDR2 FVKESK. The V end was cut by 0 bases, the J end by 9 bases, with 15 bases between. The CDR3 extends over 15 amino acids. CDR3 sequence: CASSQDVEPYTTIYF. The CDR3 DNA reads TGTGCCAGCAGCCAAGATGTTGAGCCCTATACCACCATATATTTT. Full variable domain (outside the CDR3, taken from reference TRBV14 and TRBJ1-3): EAGVTQFPSHSVIEKGQTVTLRCDPISGHDNLYWYRRVMGKEIKFLLHFVKESKQDESGMPNNRFLAERTGGTYSTLKVQPAELEDSGVYFCASSQDVEPYTTIYFGEGSWLTVV.

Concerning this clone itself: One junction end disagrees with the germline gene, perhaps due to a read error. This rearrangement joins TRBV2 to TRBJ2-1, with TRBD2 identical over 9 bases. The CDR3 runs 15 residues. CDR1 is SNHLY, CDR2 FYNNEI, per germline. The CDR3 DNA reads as TGTGCCAGCAGTAAAGCGGGAGGCGGCCACAATGAGCAGTTCTTC. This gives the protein CASSKAGGGHNEQFF.

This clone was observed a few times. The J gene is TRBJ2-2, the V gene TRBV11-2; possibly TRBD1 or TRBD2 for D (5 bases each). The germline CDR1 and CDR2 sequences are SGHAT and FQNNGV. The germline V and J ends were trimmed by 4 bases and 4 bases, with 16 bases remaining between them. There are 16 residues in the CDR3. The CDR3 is CASSSTFGDGTGELFF. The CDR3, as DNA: TGTGCCAGCAGCTCCACTTTCGGGGACGGCACCGGGGAGCTGTTTTTT.

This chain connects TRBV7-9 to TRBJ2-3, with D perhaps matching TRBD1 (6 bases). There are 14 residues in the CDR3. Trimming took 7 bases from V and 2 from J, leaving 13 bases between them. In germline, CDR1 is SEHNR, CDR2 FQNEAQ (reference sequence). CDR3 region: CASTPRTDTDTQYF. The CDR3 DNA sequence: TGTGCCAGCACCCCCAGGACAGACACAGATACGCAGTATTTT. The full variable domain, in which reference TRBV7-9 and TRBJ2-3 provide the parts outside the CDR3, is DTGVSQNPRHKITKRGQNVTFRCDPISEHNRLYWYRQTLGQGPEFLTYFQNEAQLEKSRLLSDRFSAERPKGSFSTLEIQRTEQGDSAMYLCASTPRTDTDTQYFGPGTRLTVL.

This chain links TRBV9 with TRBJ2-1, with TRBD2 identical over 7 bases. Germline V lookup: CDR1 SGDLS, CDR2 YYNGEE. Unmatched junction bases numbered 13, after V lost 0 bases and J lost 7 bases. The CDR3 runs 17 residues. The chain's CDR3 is CASSVDPAGRTRNEQFF. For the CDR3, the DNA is TGTGCCAGCAGCGTAGATCCAGCGGGAAGGACGAGGAATGAGCAGTTCTTC. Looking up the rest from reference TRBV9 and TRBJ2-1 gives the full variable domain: DSGVTQTPKHLITATGQRVTLRCSPRSGDLSVYWYQQSLDQGLQFLIQYYNGEERAKGNILERFSAQQFPDLHSELNLSSLELGDSALYFCASSVDPAGRTRNEQFFGPGTRLTVL.

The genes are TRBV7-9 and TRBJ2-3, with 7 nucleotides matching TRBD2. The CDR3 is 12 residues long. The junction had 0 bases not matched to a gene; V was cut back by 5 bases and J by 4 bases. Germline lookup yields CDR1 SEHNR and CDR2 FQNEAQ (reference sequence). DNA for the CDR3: TGTGCCAGCAGCCGGGGGGCAGATACGCAGTATTTT. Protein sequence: CASSRGADTQYF.

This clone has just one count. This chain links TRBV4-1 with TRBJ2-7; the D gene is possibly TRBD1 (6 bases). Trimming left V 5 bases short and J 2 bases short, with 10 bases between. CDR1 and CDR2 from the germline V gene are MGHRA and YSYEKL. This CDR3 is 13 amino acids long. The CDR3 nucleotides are TGCGCCAGCAGCTACCGGGACACCTACGAGCAGTACTTC. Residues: CASSYRDTYEQYF.

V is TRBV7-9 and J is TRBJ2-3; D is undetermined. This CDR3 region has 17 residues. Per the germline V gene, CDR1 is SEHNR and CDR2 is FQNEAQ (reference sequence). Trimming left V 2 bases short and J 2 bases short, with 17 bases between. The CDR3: CASSLRSSLGFTDTQYF. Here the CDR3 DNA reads TGTGCCAGCAGCTTAAGGAGCAGTTTGGGTTTCACAGATACGCAGTATTTT.

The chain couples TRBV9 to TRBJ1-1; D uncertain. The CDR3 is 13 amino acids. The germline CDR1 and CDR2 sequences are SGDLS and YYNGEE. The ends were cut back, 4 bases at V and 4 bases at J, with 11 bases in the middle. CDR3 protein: CASSRAPSTEAFF. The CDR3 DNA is TGTGCCAGCAGCAGGGCGCCTTCCACTGAAGCTTTCTTT.

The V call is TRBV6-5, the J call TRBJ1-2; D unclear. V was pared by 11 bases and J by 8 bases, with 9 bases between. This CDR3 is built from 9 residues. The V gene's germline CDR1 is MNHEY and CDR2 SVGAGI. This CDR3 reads CAPGRGYTF. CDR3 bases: TGTGCCCCAGGACGAGGCTACACCTTC.

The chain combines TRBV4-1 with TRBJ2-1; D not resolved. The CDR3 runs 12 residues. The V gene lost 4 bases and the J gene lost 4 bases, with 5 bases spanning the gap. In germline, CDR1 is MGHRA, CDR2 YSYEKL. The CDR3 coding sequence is TGCGCCAGCAGCCTTAGTTACAATGAGCAGTTCTTC. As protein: CASSLSYNEQFF.

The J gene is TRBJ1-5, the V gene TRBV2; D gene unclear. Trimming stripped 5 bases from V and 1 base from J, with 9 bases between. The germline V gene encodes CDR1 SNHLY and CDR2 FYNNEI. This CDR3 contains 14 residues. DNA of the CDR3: TGTGCCAGCAGTAGGAAGTCCAGCAATCAGCCCCAGCATTTT. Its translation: CASSRKSSNQPQHF.

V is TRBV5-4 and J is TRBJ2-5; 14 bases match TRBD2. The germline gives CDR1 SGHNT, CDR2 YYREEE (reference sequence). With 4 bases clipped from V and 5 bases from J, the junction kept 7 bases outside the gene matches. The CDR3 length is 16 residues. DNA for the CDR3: TGTGCCAGCAGCCGATGGACTAGCGGGGGGCGGGAGACCCAGTACTTC. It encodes CASSRWTSGGRETQYF.

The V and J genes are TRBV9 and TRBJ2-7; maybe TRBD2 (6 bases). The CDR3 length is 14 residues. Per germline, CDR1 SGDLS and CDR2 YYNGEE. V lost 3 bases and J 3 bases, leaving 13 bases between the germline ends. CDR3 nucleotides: TGTGCCAGCAGCGCGCGGGACTCTAACTACGAGCAGTACTTC. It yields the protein CASSARDSNYEQYF.

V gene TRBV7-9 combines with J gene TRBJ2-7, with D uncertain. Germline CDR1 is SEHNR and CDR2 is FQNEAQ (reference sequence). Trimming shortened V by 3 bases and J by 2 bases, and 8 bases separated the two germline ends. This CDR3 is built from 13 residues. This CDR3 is CASSLGGTYEQYF. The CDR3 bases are TGTGCCAGCAGCTTGGGCGGAACCTACGAGCAGTACTTC.

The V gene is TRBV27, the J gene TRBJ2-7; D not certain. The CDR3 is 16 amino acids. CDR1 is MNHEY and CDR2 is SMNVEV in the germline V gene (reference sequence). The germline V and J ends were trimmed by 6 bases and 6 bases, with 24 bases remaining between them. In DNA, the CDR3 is TGTGCCAGCAGAACACTGGATGGAGCGTTGGGGATCGAGCAGTACTTC. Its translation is CASRTLDGALGIEQYF.

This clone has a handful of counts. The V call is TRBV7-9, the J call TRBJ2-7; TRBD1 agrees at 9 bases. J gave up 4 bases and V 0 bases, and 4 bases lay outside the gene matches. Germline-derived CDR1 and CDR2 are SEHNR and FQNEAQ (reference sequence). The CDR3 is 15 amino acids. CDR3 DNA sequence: TGTGCCAGCAGCTTAGCCGGGACAGGGCTGTACGAGCAGTACTTC. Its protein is CASSLAGTGLYEQYF.

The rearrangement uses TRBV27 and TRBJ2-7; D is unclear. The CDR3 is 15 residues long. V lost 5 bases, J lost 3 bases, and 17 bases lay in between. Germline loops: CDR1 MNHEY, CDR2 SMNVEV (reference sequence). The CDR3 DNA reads TGTGCCAGCAGTGGTATGGGCCCGACGGGCTACGAGCAGTACTTC. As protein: CASSGMGPTGYEQYF.

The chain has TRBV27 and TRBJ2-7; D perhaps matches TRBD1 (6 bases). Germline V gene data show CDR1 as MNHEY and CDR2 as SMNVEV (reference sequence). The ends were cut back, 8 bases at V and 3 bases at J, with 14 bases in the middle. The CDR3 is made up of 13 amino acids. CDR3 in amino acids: CASGPDSSYEQYF. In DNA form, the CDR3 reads TGTGCCAGCGGACCGGACAGTAGCTACGAGCAGTACTTC.

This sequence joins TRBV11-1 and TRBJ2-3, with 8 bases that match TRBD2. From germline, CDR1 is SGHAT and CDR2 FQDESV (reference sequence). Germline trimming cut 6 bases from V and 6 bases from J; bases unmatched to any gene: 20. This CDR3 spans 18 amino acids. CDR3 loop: CASSLNRGTSLLSDTQYF. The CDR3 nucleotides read TGTGCCAGCAGTTTGAATCGCGGGACTAGTCTTTTATCTGATACGCAGTATTTT.

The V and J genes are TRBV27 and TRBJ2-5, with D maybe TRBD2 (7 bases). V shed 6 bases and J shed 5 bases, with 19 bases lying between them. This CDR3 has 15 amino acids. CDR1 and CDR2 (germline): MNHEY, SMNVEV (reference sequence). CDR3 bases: TGTGCCAGCAGCATTAAGGGGGGGCAGGGCGAGACCCAGTACTTC. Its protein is CASSIKGGQGETQYF.

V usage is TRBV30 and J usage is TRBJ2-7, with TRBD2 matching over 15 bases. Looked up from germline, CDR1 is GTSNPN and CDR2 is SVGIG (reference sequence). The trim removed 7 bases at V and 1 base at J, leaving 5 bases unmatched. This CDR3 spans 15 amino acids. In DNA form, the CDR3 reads TGTGCCTACACGGGACTAGCGGGAGGTTCCTACGAGCAGTACTTC. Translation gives CAYTGLAGGSYEQYF.

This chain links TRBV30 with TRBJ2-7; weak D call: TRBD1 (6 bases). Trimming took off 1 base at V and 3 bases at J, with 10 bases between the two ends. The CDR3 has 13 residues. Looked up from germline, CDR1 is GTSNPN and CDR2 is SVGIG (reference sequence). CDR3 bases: TGTGCCTGGAGTGCGGACAGAGGCTACGAGCAGTACTTC. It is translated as CAWSADRGYEQYF.